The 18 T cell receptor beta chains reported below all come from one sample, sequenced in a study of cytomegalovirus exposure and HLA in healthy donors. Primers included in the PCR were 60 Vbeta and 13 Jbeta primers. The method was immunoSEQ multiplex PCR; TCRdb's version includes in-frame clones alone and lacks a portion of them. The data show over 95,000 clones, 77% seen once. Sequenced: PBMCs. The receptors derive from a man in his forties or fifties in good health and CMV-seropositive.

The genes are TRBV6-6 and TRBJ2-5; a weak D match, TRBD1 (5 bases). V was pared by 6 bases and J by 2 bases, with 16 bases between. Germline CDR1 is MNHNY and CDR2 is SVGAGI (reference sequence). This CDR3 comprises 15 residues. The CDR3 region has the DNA TGTGCCAGCAGGACTTACAGGAGTAGACAAGAGACCCAGTACTTC. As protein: CASRTYRSRQETQYF.

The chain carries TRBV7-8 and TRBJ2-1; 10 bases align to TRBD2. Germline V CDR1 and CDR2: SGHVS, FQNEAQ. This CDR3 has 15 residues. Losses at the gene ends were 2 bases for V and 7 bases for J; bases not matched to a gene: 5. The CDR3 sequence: CASSLQRGGRNEQFF. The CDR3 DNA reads TGTGCCAGCAGCTTACAGCGGGGGGGCCGGAATGAGCAGTTCTTC.

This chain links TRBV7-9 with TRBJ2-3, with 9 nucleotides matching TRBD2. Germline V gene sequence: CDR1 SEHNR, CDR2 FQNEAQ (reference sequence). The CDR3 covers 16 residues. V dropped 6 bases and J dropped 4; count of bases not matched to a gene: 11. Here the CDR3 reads CASSHRGLANADTQYF. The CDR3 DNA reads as TGTGCCAGCAGTCATAGGGGACTAGCAAATGCAGATACGCAGTATTTT.

The CDR3 DNA follows: TGTGCCAGCAAGAGACAGGGGGTGAACACCGGGGAGCTGTTTTTT. Protein product: CASKRQGVNTGELFF. The J gene is TRBJ2-2, the V gene TRBV11-1, with TRBD1 matching over 9 bases. The germline V gene has CDR1 SGHAT and CDR2 FQDESV (reference sequence). The ends lost 7 bases at V and 1 base at J; junction bases unmatched: 4. The CDR3 has 15 residues.

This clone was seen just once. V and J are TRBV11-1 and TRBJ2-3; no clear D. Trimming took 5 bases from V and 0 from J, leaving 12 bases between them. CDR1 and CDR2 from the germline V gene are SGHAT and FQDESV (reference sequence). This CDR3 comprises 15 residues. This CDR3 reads CASSRGRTSTDTQYF. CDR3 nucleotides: TGTGCCAGCAGCCGAGGAAGAACTAGCACAGATACGCAGTATTTT.

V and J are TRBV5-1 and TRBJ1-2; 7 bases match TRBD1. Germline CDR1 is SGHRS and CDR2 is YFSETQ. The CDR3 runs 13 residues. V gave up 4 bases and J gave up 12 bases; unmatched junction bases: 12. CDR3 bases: TGCGCCAGCAGCCGGGGGACAGACGGGGTCGACACCTTC. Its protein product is CASSRGTDGVDTF.

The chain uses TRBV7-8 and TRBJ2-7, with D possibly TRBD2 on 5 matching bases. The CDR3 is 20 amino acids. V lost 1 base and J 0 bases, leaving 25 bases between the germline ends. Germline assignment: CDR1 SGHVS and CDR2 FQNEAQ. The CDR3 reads CASSLVGAPQAKPSSYEQYF. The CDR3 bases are TGTGCCAGCAGCTTAGTGGGAGCCCCCCAAGCGAAACCCAGCTCCTACGAGCAGTACTTC.

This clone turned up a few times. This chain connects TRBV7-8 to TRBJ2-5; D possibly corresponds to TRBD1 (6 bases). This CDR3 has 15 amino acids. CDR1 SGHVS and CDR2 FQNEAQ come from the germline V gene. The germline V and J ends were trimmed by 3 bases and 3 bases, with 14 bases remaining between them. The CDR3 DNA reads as TGTGCCAGCAGCTTTTATTGGGGGCCAAAAGAGACCCAGTACTTC. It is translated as CASSFYWGPKETQYF.

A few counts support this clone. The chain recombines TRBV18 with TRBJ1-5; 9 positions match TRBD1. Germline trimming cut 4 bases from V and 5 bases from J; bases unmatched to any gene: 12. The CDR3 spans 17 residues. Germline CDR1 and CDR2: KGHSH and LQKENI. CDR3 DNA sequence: TGTGCCAGCTCACTTAACAGGGGGCGCGGGGTCTATCAGCCCCAGCATTTT. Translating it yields CASSLNRGRGVYQPQHF.

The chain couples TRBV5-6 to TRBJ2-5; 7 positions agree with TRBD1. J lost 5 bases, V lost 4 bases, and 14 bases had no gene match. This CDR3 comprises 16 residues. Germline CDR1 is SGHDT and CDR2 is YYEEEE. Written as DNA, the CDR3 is TGTGCCAGCAGCCTGTTCGAGGACAGGTCGGATGAGACCCAGTACTTC. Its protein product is CASSLFEDRSDETQYF.

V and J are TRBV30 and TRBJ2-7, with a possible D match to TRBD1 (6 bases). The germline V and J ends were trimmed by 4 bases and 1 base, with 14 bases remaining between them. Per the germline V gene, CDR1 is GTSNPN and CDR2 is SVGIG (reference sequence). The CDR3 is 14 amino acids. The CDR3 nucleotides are TGTGCCTGGAATCTACAGGGTCGGTCCTACGAGCAGTACTTC. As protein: CAWNLQGRSYEQYF.

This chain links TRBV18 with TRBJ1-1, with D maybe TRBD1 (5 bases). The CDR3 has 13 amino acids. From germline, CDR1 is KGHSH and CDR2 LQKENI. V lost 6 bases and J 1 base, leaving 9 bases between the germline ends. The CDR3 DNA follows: TGTGCCAGCTCCGACAGCCCGAACACTGAAGCTTTCTTT. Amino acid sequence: CASSDSPNTEAFF.

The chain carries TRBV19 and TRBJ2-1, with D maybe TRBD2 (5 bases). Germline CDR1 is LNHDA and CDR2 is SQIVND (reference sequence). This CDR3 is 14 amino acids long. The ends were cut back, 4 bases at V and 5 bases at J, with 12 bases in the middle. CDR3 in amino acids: CASSNGNGNNEQFF. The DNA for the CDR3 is TGTGCCAGTAGTAACGGGAACGGAAACAATGAGCAGTTCTTC.

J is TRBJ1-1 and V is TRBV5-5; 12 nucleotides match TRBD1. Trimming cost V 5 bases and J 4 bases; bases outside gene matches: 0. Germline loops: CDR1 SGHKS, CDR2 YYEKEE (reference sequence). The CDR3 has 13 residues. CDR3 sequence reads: CASRGQGATEAFF. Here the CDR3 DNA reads TGTGCCAGCAGGGGACAGGGGGCCACTGAAGCTTTCTTT. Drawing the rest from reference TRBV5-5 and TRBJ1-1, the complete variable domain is DAGVTQSPTHLIKTRGQQVTLRCSPISGHKSVSWYQQVLGQGPQFIFQYYEKEERGRGNFPDRFSARQFPNYSSELNVNALLLGDSALYLCASRGQGATEAFFGQGTRLTVV.

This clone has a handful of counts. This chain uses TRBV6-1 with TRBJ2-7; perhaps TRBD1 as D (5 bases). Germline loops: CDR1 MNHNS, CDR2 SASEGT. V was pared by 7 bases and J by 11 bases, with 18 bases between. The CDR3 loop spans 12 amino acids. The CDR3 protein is CASTENRQNEYF. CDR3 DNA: TGTGCCAGCACCGAAAATCGACAGAATGAGTACTTC.

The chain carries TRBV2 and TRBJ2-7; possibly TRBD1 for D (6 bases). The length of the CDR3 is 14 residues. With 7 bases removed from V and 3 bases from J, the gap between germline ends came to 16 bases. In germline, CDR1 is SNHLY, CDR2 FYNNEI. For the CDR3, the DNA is TGTGCCAGCACTAGGACAGAAATCTACTACGAGCAGTACTTC. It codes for CASTRTEIYYEQYF.

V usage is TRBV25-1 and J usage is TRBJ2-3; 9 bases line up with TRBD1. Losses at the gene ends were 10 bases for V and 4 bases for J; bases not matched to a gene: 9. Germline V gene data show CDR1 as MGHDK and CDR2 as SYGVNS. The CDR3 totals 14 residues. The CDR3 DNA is TGTGCCACGGGTGGGACAGGGTCGTCAGATACGCAGTATTTT. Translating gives CATGGTGSSDTQYF. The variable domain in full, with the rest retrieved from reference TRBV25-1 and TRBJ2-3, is EADIYQTPRYLVIGTGKKITLECSQTMGHDKMYWYQQDPGMELHLIHYSYGVNSTEKGDLSSESTVSRIRTEHFPLTLESARPSHTSQYLCATGGTGSSDTQYFGPGTRLTVL.

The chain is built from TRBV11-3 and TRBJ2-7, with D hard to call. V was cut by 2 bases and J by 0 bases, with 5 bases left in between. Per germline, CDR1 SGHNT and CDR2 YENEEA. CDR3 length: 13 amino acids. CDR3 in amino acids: CASSLFLSYEQYF. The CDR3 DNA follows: TGTGCCAGCAGCTTATTCCTCTCCTACGAGCAGTACTTC.